This T cell receptor (beta chain) was captured by sequencing in a study of blood T cell repertoires in COVID-19. In terms of age and location, participants ranged from about 18 to 95 years and lived in about two dozen US areas. Participants' own reports of clinical history determined their cohort assignment. Original processing methods: Estimated nucleated cell counts came from reference gene primer amplification. Assay: immunoSEQ multiplex PCR; the TCRdb copy retains only in-frame clones and omits some. V, J and clone size are taken as reported in that table, and D and trimming were inferred from the DNA itself. The table shows 200,000 to 250,000 clones, with 84% occurring only once. The CDR3 length is 15 residues. Germline V gene data show CDR1 as MGHDK and CDR2 as SYGVNS. Trimming pared 6 bases from V and 0 bases from J, leaving 15 bases between.

The clonotype comes from a man in his sixties who had recovered from COVID-19. The rearrangement joins TRBV25-1 to TRBJ2-7; D is possibly TRBD1 (5 bases). Material: PBMCs or T cells enriched from blood (not recorded which). DNA of the CDR3: TGTGCCAGCAGCAGAAGACAGTCTAGCTCCTACGAGCAGTACTTC. Encoded protein: CASSRRQSSSYEQYF.